Each of the 11 T cell receptor beta chains below was sequenced from the same sample in a study of cytomegalovirus exposure and HLA in healthy donors. Both 60 Vbeta primers and 13 Jbeta primers went into the PCR. Sequenced by immunoSEQ multiplex PCR; TCRdb stores in-frame clones only, minus some. This sample has under 150,000 clones; roughly 84% occur once, and the top ten carry 2% to 2.5%. The specimen was PBMCs. Source of these receptors: a boy under 10 years old in good health and CMV-seronegative.

The rearrangement joins TRBV5-1 to TRBJ2-3; the D gene is possibly TRBD2 (5 bases). Germline CDR1 is SGHRS and CDR2 is YFSETQ. The CDR3 runs 16 residues. V was shortened by 4 bases and J by 6 bases, with 21 bases between the two germline ends. The chain's CDR3 is CASSPGIALIGDTQYF. The CDR3 nucleotides read TGCGCCAGCAGCCCCGGGATAGCCTTAATAGGGGATACGCAGTATTTT.

The chain employs TRBV9 and TRBJ2-3, with a weak D call TRBD1 (6 bases). CDR1 is SGDLS and CDR2 is YYNGEE in the germline V gene. V lost 0 bases and J 2 bases, leaving 10 bases between the germline ends. The CDR3 consists of 15 residues. CDR3 nucleotides: TGTGCCAGCAGCGTAGCGGGACACATCACAGATACGCAGTATTTT. Translation gives CASSVAGHITDTQYF.

The chain is built from TRBV5-4 and TRBJ1-2; D may be TRBD1 (6 bases). The CDR3 extends over 13 amino acids. Germline values: CDR1 SGHNT, CDR2 YYREEE (reference sequence). V was shortened by 5 bases and J by 8 bases, with 16 bases between the two germline ends. The CDR3: CASRMGGAGGYTF. CDR3 nucleotide sequence: TGTGCCAGCAGGATGGGGGGGGCGGGGGGCTACACCTTC.

The chain links TRBV7-2 to TRBJ2-5; a possible D gene is TRBD2 (6 bases). The V end was cut by 5 bases, the J end by 1 base, with 11 bases between. Per the germline V gene, CDR1 is SGHTA and CDR2 is FQGNSA. This CDR3 region has 14 residues. The DNA for the CDR3 is TGTGCCAGCAGCCCAGTAGCGGCCCAAGAGACCCAGTACTTC. This codes for CASSPVAAQETQYF.

The CDR3 DNA reads TGCGCCAGCAGCTTGAACGGAGCCTACGAGCAGTACTTC. It codes for CASSLNGAYEQYF. V usage is TRBV5-1 and J usage is TRBJ2-7; no clear D gene. Between the trimmed V and J ends, which lost 1 base and 2 bases, there was a span of 7 bases. The CDR3 covers 13 residues. CDR1 and CDR2 from the germline V gene are SGHRS and YFSETQ.

The genes are TRBV11-2 and TRBJ1-1; 8 bases line up with TRBD1. There are 17 residues in the CDR3. J was trimmed by 0 bases and V by 5 bases; bases with no gene match: 11. Germline assignment: CDR1 SGHAT and CDR2 FQNNGV. CDR3 region: CASSQLRQGPLNTEAFF. The CDR3 DNA follows: TGTGCCAGCAGCCAGCTCCGACAGGGGCCATTGAACACTGAAGCTTTCTTT.

The chain joins TRBV2 to TRBJ1-5; 10 bases fit TRBD1. Germline CDR1 reads SNHLY; CDR2 reads FYNNEI. The CDR3 sequence is 15 residues long. The junction had 7 bases not matched to a gene; V was cut back by 6 bases and J by 5 bases. The DNA for the CDR3 is TGTGCCAGCAGGGCGAGACAGGGGGCCGATCAGCCCCAGCATTTT. Its protein product is CASRARQGADQPQHF.

CDR3 sequence: CASSPPTGDSYEQYF. CDR3 coding DNA: TGTGCCAGCTCACCACCGACAGGGGACTCCTACGAGCAGTACTTC. The chain uses TRBV18 and TRBJ2-7; 8 nucleotides line up with TRBD1. The J segment lost 0 bases and the V segment lost 0 bases, leaving 1 base of the junction unmatched. Germline CDR1 KGHSH, CDR2 LQKENI. This CDR3 has 15 residues.

The chain links TRBV11-3 to TRBJ1-4; tentative D call: TRBD1 (5 bases). Germline-derived CDR1 and CDR2 are SGHNT and YENEEA. V was pared by 3 bases and J by 8 bases, with 10 bases between. This CDR3 has 13 residues. In DNA form, the CDR3 reads TGTGCCAGCAGCTTTTCCGGGGGGGAAAAACTGTTTTTT. Its protein is CASSFSGGEKLFF.

V gene TRBV5-4 combines with J gene TRBJ1-4; D might be TRBD1 (5 bases). The V and J ends lost 4 bases and 8 bases respectively, with 15 bases between them. CDR3 length equals 14 residues. Looked up from germline, CDR1 is SGHNT and CDR2 is YYREEE (reference sequence). CDR3 DNA sequence: TGTGCCAGCAGCCTCGATGGGGGGAGGGAAAAACTGTTTTTT. Translation: CASSLDGGREKLFF. The entire variable domain, with the rest obtained from reference TRBV5-4 and TRBJ1-4, is as follows: ETGVTQSPTHLIKTRGQQVTLRCSSQSGHNTVSWYQQALGQGPQFIFQYYREEENGRGNFPPRFSGLQFPNYSSELNVNALELDDSALYLCASSLDGGREKLFFGSGTQLSVL.

Note on this clone: Germline and junction disagree at one end, which may indicate a read error. The V gene is TRBV7-3, the J gene TRBJ1-2; D is unresolved. The germline gives CDR1 SGHTA, CDR2 FQGTGA. The CDR3 is 13 amino acids. CDR3 sequence: CASSFSVTEAIFF. DNA for the CDR3: TGTGCCAGCAGCTTTAGCGTCACGGAGGCTATATTTTTC.